This paragraph reports one TCR beta chain. This entry comes from a study of blood T cell repertoires in COVID-19. At the level of the study: Acute-phase and convalescent COVID-19 samples originated in the United States, Italy and Spain. PBMCs, B-cell-depleted T cells, or T cells were the source of the cDNA or gDNA that made up the material.

Germline lookup yields CDR1 SNHLY and CDR2 FYNNEI. The CDR3 loop spans 14 amino acids. The V end was cut by 6 bases, the J end by 6 bases, with 12 bases between. In the source study's methods: Estimates of nucleated cell counts were drawn from the amplification of reference gene primers. The table came from immunoSEQ multiplex PCR; TCRdb's copy has only in-frame clones and leaves some out. The DNA gave D and trimming, while V, J and clone size come from that table. The sample consists of some 360,000 clones, approximately 89% of them appearing once. Sequencing was carried out using peripheral blood. The J gene is TRBJ1-6, the V gene TRBV2; D gene unclear. The receptor comes from a woman aged 60-70 years with COVID-19, enrolled during active disease. The CDR3 DNA is TGTGCCAGCAGAACAGCTATTGCTAATTCACCCCTCCACTTT. The encoded protein is CASRTAIANSPLHF.